The sequence of this T cell receptor (beta chain) was determined in a study of cytotoxic CD8 clonotypes in ibrutinib-treated CLL. Whole-study findings and limits: Against age-matched healthy donors, baseline clonality ran higher and tracked circulating CD8+ T-cell counts.

The V end lost 5 bases, the J end lost 1 base, and 11 bases lay between the germline ends. This CDR3 is built from 14 residues. Germline values: CDR1 PRHDT, CDR2 FYEKMQ (reference sequence). Assay: immunoSEQ multiplex PCR; the TCRdb copy retains only in-frame clones and omits some. The sample shows 250,000 to 350,000 clones, roughly three quarters of them seen only once. As concerns this clone: Its antigen is as yet unknown.

The TCR comes from a human donor with chronic lymphocytic leukemia. The starting material was PBMCs, obtained at disease progression, from a patient treated with ibrutinib. The chain links TRBV13 to TRBJ1-1; no reliable D call. The CDR3 sequence: CASSPNQKNTEAFF. CDR3 DNA: TGTGCCAGCAGCCCTAACCAGAAGAACACTGAAGCTTTCTTT. The full variable domain, its missing parts supplied by reference TRBV13 and TRBJ1-1, is AAGVIQSPRHLIKEKRETATLKCYPIPRHDTVYWYQQGPGQDPQFLISFYEKMQSDKGSIPDRFSAQQFSDYHSELNMSSLELGDSALYFCASSPNQKNTEAFFGQGTRLTVV.